This T cell receptor (beta chain) originates from a study of blood T cell repertoires in COVID-19. For the study at large: Sample material is recorded as cDNA or gDNA derived from T cells, B-cell-depleted T cells, or PBMCs.

J lost 8 bases, V lost 3 bases, and 8 bases had no gene match. The CDR3 has 15 residues. Looked up from germline, CDR1 is KGHDR and CDR2 is SFDVKD. Libraries were prepared by immunoSEQ multiplex PCR; TCRdb keeps only in-frame clonotypes and omits some of them. The sample consists of 200,000 to 300,000 clones, 89% of them appearing once. The clonotype originates from a woman aged 30 to 39 with acute COVID-19. The chain joins TRBV24-1 to TRBJ1-4; 7 bases line up with TRBD1. Sample: PBMCs or T cells enriched from blood (not recorded which). The CDR3 nucleotides read TGTGCCACCAGTGATCCAGCGACAGGGAACGAAAAACTGTTTTTT. Translation gives CATSDPATGNEKLFF.